A single sample gave rise to the 27 T cell receptor beta chains below, sequenced in a study of T cells in Graves' hyperthyroidism and ophthalmopathy. TCR beta CDR3 sequences were amplified from RNA transcripts. The HTBI primer set was used in a first-round RT-PCR of the TCR CDR3. Using its own MiXCR run on the multiplex PCR reads, TCRdb lists one record per CDR3 protein. The sample has 240,000 or so distinct CDR3 sequences, roughly 17% seen once. The sequencing input was blood. The receptors shown here come from a woman between 18 and 29 years old with Graves' ophthalmopathy.

This clonotype has a count of ten or more. The chain uses TRBV10-1 and TRBJ2-1, with 12 bases identical to TRBD2. V gave up 2 bases and J gave up 5 bases; unmatched junction bases: 1. The germline CDR1 and CDR2 sequences are WNHNN and SYGVQD (reference sequence). The CDR3 has 15 amino acids. The CDR3 loop reads CASSERLAGDNEQFF. CDR3 in DNA: TGCGCCAGCAGTGAGAGACTAGCGGGAGACAATGAGCAGTTCTTC.

This clonotype was seen many times. V is TRBV29-1 and J is TRBJ1-1; D remains ambiguous. Germline V gene lookup returns CDR1 SQVTM and CDR2 ANQGSEA. The V end was cut by 4 bases, the J end by 5 bases, with 11 bases between. The CDR3 spans 12 residues. The chain's CDR3 is CSVVRGRTEAFF. The DNA for the CDR3 is TGCAGCGTTGTGAGAGGGCGGACTGAAGCTTTCTTT.

Comment on this clonotype: A much larger clone sits a single nucleotide away, making a read error possible. J is TRBJ2-3 and V is TRBV20-1; 8 bases are a match to TRBD2. This CDR3 spans 15 amino acids. The V gene end was trimmed by 5 bases and the J gene end by 2 bases; junction bases not matched to a gene: 9. The germline V gene encodes CDR1 DFQATT and CDR2 SNEGSKA (reference sequence). The CDR3 reads CSAFFGGRITDTQYF. CDR3 nucleotide sequence: TGCAGTGCTTTCTTCGGCGGGAGGATCACAGATACGCAGTATTTT.

This clonotype was counted at least ten times. One end of the junction fails to match germline, which may point to a read error. This chain connects TRBV20-1 to TRBJ2-1; 7 bases fit TRBD2. Looked up from germline, CDR1 is DFQATT and CDR2 is SNEGSKA (reference sequence). The CDR3 totals 15 residues. The DNA of the CDR3 is TGCAGTGCTAGAGATCAGACGGGAGGACGGAATGGGCAGTTCTTC. Translated: CSARDQTGGRNGQFF.

In its sample, this clonotype was seen many times. The chain couples TRBV12-3 or TRBV12-4 to TRBJ2-7; D may be TRBD2 (5 bases). V was trimmed by 5 bases and J by 3 bases, leaving 8 bases between them. This CDR3 region has 12 residues. CDR3 DNA: TGTGCCAGCAGTGATCGGGGCTACGAGCAGTACTTC. The encoded protein is CASSDRGYEQYF.

Many counts were recorded for this clonotype. The chain employs TRBV18 and TRBJ1-2; D perhaps matches TRBD1 (5 bases). The CDR3 is 19 amino acids. Germline V CDR1 and CDR2: KGHSH, LQKENI. V lost 3 bases, J lost 4 bases, and 27 bases lay in between. CDR3 sequence (DNA): TGTGCCAGCTCACCTGAGGGGAGGACAACCCCTGTCGAATTCTATGGCTACACCTTC. It yields the protein CASSPEGRTTPVEFYGYTF.

There are many counts of this clonotype. The chain uses TRBV7-8 and TRBJ1-1; 8 positions match TRBD1. There are 16 residues in the CDR3. V dropped 1 base and J dropped 7; count of bases not matched to a gene: 11. Per germline, CDR1 SGHVS and CDR2 FQNEAQ. The CDR3, as DNA: TGTGCCAGCAGCTTAGGGACAGGGCAAAGACAGGGTGAAGCTTTCTTT. Protein sequence: CASSLGTGQRQGEAFF.

This clonotype was detected ten times or more. This chain uses TRBV25-1 with TRBJ1-4, with D hard to call. CDR3 length: 14 amino acids. Germline loops: CDR1 MGHDK, CDR2 SYGVNS. V lost 8 bases to trimming and J lost 3 bases, with 13 bases between them. For the CDR3, the DNA is TGTGCCAGCGGCTCGGACGGATCTAATGAAAAACTGTTTTTT. Translating gives CASGSDGSNEKLFF. The full variable domain, in which reference TRBV25-1 and TRBJ1-4 provide the parts outside the CDR3, is EADIYQTPRYLVIGTGKKITLECSQTMGHDKMYWYQQDPGMELHLIHYSYGVNSTEKGDLSSESTVSRIRTEHFPLTLESARPSHTSQYLCASGSDGSNEKLFFGSGTQLSVL.

This clonotype has a count of ten or more. The V gene is TRBV27, the J gene TRBJ1-2; 8 bases line up with TRBD1. Germline-derived CDR1 and CDR2 are MNHEY and SMNVEV (reference sequence). V gave up 5 bases and J gave up 4 bases; unmatched junction bases: 9. The length of the CDR3 is 15 residues. The CDR3 sequence: CASSPRPGQGYGYTF. The CDR3 DNA is TGTGCCAGCAGTCCCCGCCCAGGACAGGGCTATGGCTACACCTTC.

This clonotype was counted many times. The chain employs TRBV3-1 and TRBJ1-3; D is possibly TRBD1 (6 bases). Trimming removed 4 bases from V and 0 bases from J, with 10 bases in between. The CDR3 sequence is 15 residues long. Germline CDR1 reads LGHDT; CDR2 reads YNNKEL (reference sequence). The CDR3 region has the DNA TGTGCCAGCAGCCCAGGACAGCGCTCTGGAAACACCATATATTTT. Translation gives CASSPGQRSGNTIYF.

This clonotype was counted at least ten times. The chain joins TRBV13 to TRBJ1-1; TRBD1 might be the D (6 bases). V lost 5 bases and J 7 bases, leaving 14 bases between the germline ends. Germline loops: CDR1 PRHDT, CDR2 FYEKMQ (reference sequence). This CDR3 comprises 13 residues. The CDR3 DNA reads as TGTGCCAGCAGCCGACGTACAGGGCATGAAGCTTTCTTT. Translating it yields CASSRRTGHEAFF.

This clonotype has a count of ten or more. This chain connects TRBV6-2 or TRBV6-3 to TRBJ1-5, with D perhaps TRBD1 (6 bases). The CDR3 is made up of 13 amino acids. CDR1 and CDR2 (germline): MNHEY, SVGEGT. Trimming shortened V by 5 bases and J by 7 bases, and 12 bases separated the two germline ends. Written as DNA, the CDR3 is TGTGCCAGCAGTCCAGGGGAACAGCAGCCCCAGCATTTT. Its translation is CASSPGEQQPQHF.

A remark on this clonotype: The junction does not match germline at one end; this may be a read error. The rearrangement links TRBV12-3 or TRBV12-4 to TRBJ2-7; 11 bases line up with TRBD1. CDR3 length: 14 amino acids. CDR3 amino acids: CASRGQGARYEQCF. In nucleotides, the CDR3 is TGTGCCAGCAGAGGACAGGGGGCCCGCTACGAGCAGTGCTTC.

This clonotype was observed at least ten times. The gene calls are TRBV9 and TRBJ1-3; D is unresolved. Trimming left V 0 bases short and J 4 bases short, with 5 bases between. Germline assignment: CDR1 SGDLS and CDR2 YYNGEE. This CDR3 contains 13 residues. This CDR3 reads CASSVVHGNTIYF. The CDR3 DNA is TGTGCCAGCAGCGTAGTTCACGGAAACACCATATATTTT. Together with reference TRBV9 and TRBJ1-3, the CDR3 gives the full variable domain: DSGVTQTPKHLITATGQRVTLRCSPRSGDLSVYWYQQSLDQGLQFLIQYYNGEERAKGNILERFSAQQFPDLHSELNLSSLELGDSALYFCASSVVHGNTIYFGEGSWLTVV.

This clonotype appeared a few times. A much bigger clone sits one base away, suggesting this may be a read error. The chain uses TRBV7-6 and TRBJ1-6, with D possibly matching TRBD1 (6 bases). Germline V gene lookup returns CDR1 SGHVS and CDR2 FNYEAQ. There are 14 residues in the CDR3. V dropped 1 base and J dropped 6 bases, with 7 bases sitting between them. CDR3 DNA sequence: TGTGCCAGCAGCTTAGGAGGGGGTAATTCACCCCTCCACTTT. Amino acids: CASSLGGGNSPLHF. The complete variable domain, with remaining parts taken from reference TRBV7-6 and TRBJ1-6, reads GAGVSQSPRYKVTKRGQDVALRCDPISGHVSLYWYRQALGQGPEFLTYFNYEAQQDKSGLPNDRFSAERPEGSISTLTIQRTEQRDSAMYRCASSLGGGNSPLHFGNGTRLTVT.

Many counts were recorded for this clonotype. The J gene is TRBJ2-7, the V gene TRBV19; 7 nucleotides match TRBD1. Unmatched junction bases numbered 5, after V lost 3 bases and J lost 0 bases. CDR3 length equals 15 residues. Germline-derived CDR1 and CDR2 are LNHDA and SQIVND (reference sequence). The CDR3 sequence: CASSIQDRSSYEQYF. CDR3 coding DNA: TGTGCCAGTAGTATCCAGGACAGGAGCTCCTACGAGCAGTACTTC.

This clonotype was seen repeatedly, ten times or more. This rearrangement joins TRBV4-3 to TRBJ2-3; TRBD2 matches 7 bases. With V trimmed by 0 bases and J by 4 bases, 7 bases remained unmatched. This CDR3 comprises 16 residues. Germline V gene sequence: CDR1 LGHNA, CDR2 YSLEER. The CDR3 is CASSQEPSGKADTQYF. The CDR3 region has the DNA TGCGCCAGCAGCCAAGAGCCCAGCGGGAAGGCAGATACGCAGTATTTT.

This clonotype was seen at least ten times. The chain employs TRBV7-2 and TRBJ2-1; D is unclear. V was shortened by 10 bases and J by 1 base, with 14 bases between the two germline ends. The germline gives CDR1 SGHTA, CDR2 FQGNSA. CDR3 length: 14 residues. CDR3 in amino acids: CATSHQISYNEQFF. The CDR3 region has the DNA TGTGCCACCTCACACCAGATTTCCTACAATGAGCAGTTCTTC. Supplemented by reference TRBV7-2 and TRBJ2-1, the full variable domain reads GAGVSQSPSNKVTEKGKDVELRCDPISGHTALYWYRQSLGQGLEFLIYFQGNSAPDKSGLPSDRFSAERTGGSVSTLTIQRTQQEDSAVYLCATSHQISYNEQFFGPGTRLTVL.

This clonotype was detected ten times or more. This chain joins TRBV20-1 and TRBJ2-1; TRBD2 matches at 7 bases. Germline assignment: CDR1 DFQATT and CDR2 SNEGSKA (reference sequence). The V gene end was trimmed by 5 bases and the J gene end by 3 bases; junction bases not matched to a gene: 7. The CDR3 contains 14 residues. CDR3 protein: CSAGSGEIYNEQFF. The CDR3 region has the DNA TGCAGTGCTGGAAGCGGGGAGATCTACAATGAGCAGTTCTTC.

This clonotype was detected only once. The chain recombines TRBV19 with TRBJ2-3, with 8 bases matching TRBD1. V gave up 7 bases and J gave up 4 bases; unmatched junction bases: 7. Germline V lookup: CDR1 LNHDA, CDR2 SQIVND (reference sequence). The CDR3 has 14 residues. In DNA form, the CDR3 reads TGTGCCAGTAATAAAGACAGGGGACCAGATACGCAGTATTTT. Its protein product is CASNKDRGPDTQYF.

In this sample, this clonotype turned up a few times. The chain links TRBV5-6 to TRBJ1-5, with D unclear. V shed 5 bases and J shed 8 bases, with 20 bases lying between them. CDR3 size: 15 residues. Per the germline V gene, CDR1 is SGHDT and CDR2 is YYEEEE. For the CDR3, the DNA is TGTGCCAGCAGGTATTGGGTGGACCCCGGGGAGCCCCAGCATTTT. Translation: CASRYWVDPGEPQHF. Filled out from reference TRBV5-6 and TRBJ1-5, the complete variable domain reads DAGVTQSPTHLIKTRGQQVTLRCSPKSGHDTVSWYQQALGQGPQFIFQYYEEEERQRGNFPDRFSGHQFPNYSSELNVNALLLGDSALYLCASRYWVDPGEPQHFGDGTRLSIL.

In its sample, this clonotype was seen a few times. This chain joins TRBV9 and TRBJ2-3, with a weak D call TRBD2 (6 bases). Germline CDR1 SGDLS, CDR2 YYNGEE. The CDR3 consists of 19 residues. V lost 0 bases to trimming and J lost 1 base, with 21 bases between them. DNA of the CDR3: TGTGCCAGCAGCGTAGCCCGGGGGTCGTCCAGGACTCGCACAGATACGCAGTATTTT. Protein: CASSVARGSSRTRTDTQYF.

Of note for this clonotype: A read error may produce the germline difference seen at one junction end. The chain's CDR3 is CTSEKPERGGFNEQFF. CDR3 DNA sequence: TGTACCAGCGAGAAGCCAGAGCGGGGGGGTTTTAATGAGCAGTTCTTC. The rearrangement links TRBV25-1 to TRBJ2-1; 10 bases are shared with TRBD2. Per germline, CDR1 MGHDK and CDR2 SYGVNS. CDR3 size: 16 residues.

This clonotype turned up a few times. No DNA is shown, since the ends of the CDR3 on it are uncertain; the CDR3 is the one TCRdb lists. The chain links TRBV28 to TRBJ1-2; the tabulated D call, TRBD1, remains unverified against the DNA. The CDR3 is 15 residues long, ends included. Germline V gene lookup returns CDR1 MDHEN and CDR2 SYDVKM. The CDR3 is CASSFLAGAQYGYTF.

This clonotype has a count of ten or more. This chain joins TRBV15 and TRBJ2-1; no reliable D call. Trimming removed 5 bases at V and 7 bases at J, with 12 bases between. Germline CDR1 is LNHNV and CDR2 is YYDKDF (reference sequence). This CDR3 is built from 13 residues. The CDR3, as DNA: TGTGCCACCAGCTCCCGGACCGCGAATGAGCAGTTCTTC. Residues: CATSSRTANEQFF.

This clonotype occurred many times. The chain combines TRBV28 with TRBJ2-1; D remains ambiguous. V lost 3 bases, J lost 7 bases, and 10 bases lay in between. The CDR3 runs to 13 residues. Germline V lookup: CDR1 MDHEN, CDR2 SYDVKM. CDR3 residues: CASSFPPGNEQFF. The CDR3 DNA sequence: TGTGCCAGCAGTTTCCCCCCGGGTAATGAGCAGTTCTTC.

This clonotype was counted at least ten times. V and J are TRBV3-1 and TRBJ2-2, with a weak D call TRBD2 (6 bases). The CDR3 runs 18 residues. The V end was cut by 2 bases, the J end by 1 base, with 17 bases between. Germline V lookup: CDR1 LGHDT, CDR2 YNNKEL (reference sequence). Here the CDR3 reads CASSQYRPGTQNTGELFF. CDR3 DNA: TGTGCCAGCAGCCAATATCGACCGGGGACTCAGAACACCGGGGAGCTGTTTTTT.